This paragraph reports one TCR beta chain. CDR1 is SGDLS, CDR2 YYNGEE, per germline. V gave up 1 base and J gave up 9 bases, with 11 bases separating them. The CDR3 consists of 13 residues. These data are taken from a study of shared clonotypes between healthy human individuals. Across the study: Ranging from 18 to 49 in age, donors were a couple of women and a few men.

Investigators spread the genomic DNA of each subset evenly over several immunoSEQ plates. Original methodology: Junction-only sequences without quality scores were provided by ImmunoSEQ, so filtering was different. Method: immunoSEQ multiplex PCR; TCRdb's copy keeps in-frame clones and lacks some. Clone size and the V and J calls come from that table; the DNA yielded D and trimming. The table includes more than 400,000 clones, roughly 80% detected once. The sequencing sample was made of PBMCs. This TCR came from a middle-aged woman in good health. Some clones in this sample may be carry-over from other donors' samples. This rearrangement joins TRBV9 to TRBJ2-1; D call uncertain. In DNA, the CDR3 is TGTGCCAGCAGCGTAAGTTCTTGGGGTGAGCAGTTCTTC. Translation gives CASSVSSWGEQFF.